This T cell receptor beta chain appears in the sequencing data of a study of tumor-infiltrating lymphocytes in oesophageal squamous cell carcinoma. A single record per CDR3 protein comes from TCRdb applying MiXCR to the PCR reads. The sample records around 13,000 distinct CDR3 sequences, roughly three fifths being singletons. CDR1 is SGHVS and CDR2 is FNYEAQ in the germline V gene. This CDR3 comprises 14 residues. The sample comprised esophageal tumor tissue. The chain has TRBV7-6 and TRBJ2-4; 9 bases align to TRBD1. The J call may be mistaken, given a closer DNA end match to TRBJ2-5. The receptor comes from a female donor with esophageal squamous cell carcinoma. CDR3 DNA sequence: TGTGCCAGCAGCTTAGGGACAGGGGCAGAGACCCAGTACTTC. Its protein is CASSLGTGAETQYF.